This T cell receptor (beta chain) was recorded in a study of blood T cells in healthy people across ages (dated by TCRdb to between 2015 and 2016). Regarding the study in general: In model experiments, template switching captured roughly one uniquely barcoded TCR beta cDNA molecule for every two T cells. Using deep sequencing normalized with unique cDNA molecular identifiers, the study measured how TCR beta repertoire diversity changes with age. The donors were split into four age groups: young (average around 17 years), middle-aged (roughly 40), aged (about 62) and long-lived (more than 80). Donors of different ages were randomly distributed across sequencing lanes to avoid experimental bias. The study analyzed two additional independent replicas of 1 million unique cDNA reads from the same blood draw for two donors, one aged 18 to 30 and one aged 80 or older.

Library prep was done by 5' RACE. TCRdb names Illumina HiSeq 2500 as the instrument used. The second PCR ran for roughly 7 to 12 cycles and used a J-beta primer mix along with a sample-barcoded 5' primer. Each TCR beta cDNA molecule received a unique molecular identifier from a template-switch 5' adaptor carrying 12 random nucleotides. At least 2.5 million CDR3-containing paired-end reads were obtained from each sample. All of the RNA was converted into first-strand cDNA using the Mint cDNA synthesis kit, with a TRBC-specific oligonucleotide serving as the primer. All cDNA was treated with uracil-DNA glycosylase and then went through a first 18-cycle PCR with the universal primers M1SS and BC2_uni_R. Under the source paper's analysis protocol: For normalization, 1 million high-quality reads, each with a distinct molecular identifier, were randomly selected from each sample. Reads sharing molecular identifiers were discarded rather than binned into consensus sequences. MiTCR, set to a Q25 quality threshold and the strictest error-elimination algorithm, was used for CDR3 identification, clonotype clustering and error correction. A nonparametric unseen species model with Euler transformation was used to estimate a lower bound on total TCR beta diversity. TCRdb passed the public sequencing reads through fastp at Q25 and MiXCR, retaining productive beta sequences. When rows share a CDR3 protein, they turn into one entry using the most common DNA and genes. TCRdb, not the original authors, processed these V and J calls. This sample gives some 900,000 distinct CDR3 sequences in total; 45% to 50% of them show up just once. Roughly 13% of the sample is held by the ten biggest clonotypes.

Taken from cysteine to phenylalanine, the CDR3 has 16 residues. Only the CDR3 portion is preserved as DNA: 48 bases, with reading frame beginning at the first base. V loses 5 bases at its end and J loses 6 bases; junction bases beyond the gene matches: 6. CDR1 and CDR2 are read off the germline V gene as SGHVS and FQNEAQ. The donors were about 40 Caucasian individuals from Russia, aged roughly 6 to 100 years, who were systemically healthy. Each donor gave ten milliliters of peripheral blood, drawn into EDTA-treated Vacutainer tubes. Ficoll-Paque density-gradient centrifugation was used to isolate PBMCs, with at least 7 million per sample. Trizol reagent was used to extract total RNA from PBMCs, with at least 5 micrograms per sample. The percentages of naive CD45RAhigh/CD27high T cells were determined by flow cytometry on a PBMC aliquot from every donor. The paper as a whole reports these results and caveats: Compared with the aged group, the long-lived group had more naive CD4+ T cells, fewer expanded clones and increased TCR diversity, suggesting age selection. As age increased, observed TCR beta diversity per million T cells dropped in a roughly linear way, and a significant reduction was already evident by age about 40. Since profiling was done on bulk unsorted PBMCs, naive and antigen-experienced compartments could not be conclusively compared. Total diversity estimates from one million sequenced T cells were considered lower bounds and underestimates. The CMV infection status of donors was not known, potentially confounding age-related changes in expanded clonotypes. Observed TCR beta diversity correlated strongly with the percentage of naive T cells measured by flow cytometry.

Concerning this clonotype: The antigen this receptor binds is unknown. No much larger clonotype is one base removed from it; base qualities were not supplied.

This TCR was recovered from a man in his thirties or forties in good health. The sequenced material came from blood. The V and J segments used are TRBV7-8 and TRBJ2-1; TRBD2 aligns with 14 central bases. The CDR3 sequence is CASSLGTSGGSNEQFF. The DNA sequence is given as TGTGCCAGCAGCCTCGGGACTAGCGGGGGTAGCAATGAGCAGTTCTTC.